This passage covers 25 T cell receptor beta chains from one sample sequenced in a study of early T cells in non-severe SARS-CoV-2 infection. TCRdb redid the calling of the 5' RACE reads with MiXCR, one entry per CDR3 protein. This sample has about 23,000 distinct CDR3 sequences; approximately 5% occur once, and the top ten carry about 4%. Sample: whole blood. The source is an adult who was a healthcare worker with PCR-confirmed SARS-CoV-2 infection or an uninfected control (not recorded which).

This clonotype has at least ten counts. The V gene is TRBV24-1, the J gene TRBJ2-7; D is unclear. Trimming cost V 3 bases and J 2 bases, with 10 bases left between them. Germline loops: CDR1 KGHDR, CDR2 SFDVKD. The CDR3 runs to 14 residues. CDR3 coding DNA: TGTGCCACCAGTGATCCTATTAAAACCTACGAGCAGTACTTC. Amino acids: CATSDPIKTYEQYF.

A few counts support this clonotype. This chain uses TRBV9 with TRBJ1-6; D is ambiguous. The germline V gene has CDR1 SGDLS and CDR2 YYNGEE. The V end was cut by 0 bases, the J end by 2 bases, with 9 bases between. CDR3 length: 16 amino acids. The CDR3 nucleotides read TGTGCCAGCAGCGTAGCAAAGGAGACCTATAATTCACCCCTCCACTTT. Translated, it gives CASSVAKETYNSPLHF.

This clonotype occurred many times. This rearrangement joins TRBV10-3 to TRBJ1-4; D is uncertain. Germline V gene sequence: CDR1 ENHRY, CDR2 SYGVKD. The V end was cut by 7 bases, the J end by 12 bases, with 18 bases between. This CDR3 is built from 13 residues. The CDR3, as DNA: TGTGCCATCAAAGCGCCTGATAGGGTAGAACTGTTTTTT. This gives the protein CAIKAPDRVELFF.

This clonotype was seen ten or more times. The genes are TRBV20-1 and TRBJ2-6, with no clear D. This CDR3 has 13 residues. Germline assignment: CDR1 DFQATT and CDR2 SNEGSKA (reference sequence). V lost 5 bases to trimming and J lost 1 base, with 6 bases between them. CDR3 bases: TGCAGTGCTGGTCTATCTGGGGCCAACGTCCTGACTTTC. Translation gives CSAGLSGANVLTF.

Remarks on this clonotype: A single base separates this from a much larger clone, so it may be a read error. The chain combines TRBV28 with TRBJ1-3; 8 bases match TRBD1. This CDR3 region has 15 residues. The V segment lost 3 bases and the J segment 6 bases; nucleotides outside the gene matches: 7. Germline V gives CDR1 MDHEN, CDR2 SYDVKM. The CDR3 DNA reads TGTGCCAGCAGTTTGCACAGGGGGGCTGAAAACACCATATATTTT. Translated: CASSLHRGAENTIYF.

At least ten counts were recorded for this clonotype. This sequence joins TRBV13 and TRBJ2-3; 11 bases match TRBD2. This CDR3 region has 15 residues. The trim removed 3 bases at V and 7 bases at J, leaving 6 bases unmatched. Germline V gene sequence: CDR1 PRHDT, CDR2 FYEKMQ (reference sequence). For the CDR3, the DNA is TGTGCCAGCAGCTTCGGTAGCGGGGGGGCGAATACGCAGTATTTT. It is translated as CASSFGSGGANTQYF.

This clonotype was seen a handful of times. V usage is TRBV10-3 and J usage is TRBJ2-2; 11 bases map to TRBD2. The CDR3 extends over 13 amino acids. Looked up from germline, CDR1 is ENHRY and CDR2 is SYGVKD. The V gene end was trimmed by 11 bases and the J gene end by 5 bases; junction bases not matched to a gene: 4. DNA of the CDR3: TGTGCCTTGACTAGCGGGGAAACCGGGGAGCTGTTTTTT. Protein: CALTSGETGELFF.

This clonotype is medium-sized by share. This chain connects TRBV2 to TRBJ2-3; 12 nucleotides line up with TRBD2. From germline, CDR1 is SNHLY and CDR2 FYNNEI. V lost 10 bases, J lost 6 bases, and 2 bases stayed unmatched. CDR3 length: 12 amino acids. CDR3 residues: CAILAGGDTQYF. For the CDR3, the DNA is TGTGCCATCCTAGCGGGGGGGGATACGCAGTATTTT.

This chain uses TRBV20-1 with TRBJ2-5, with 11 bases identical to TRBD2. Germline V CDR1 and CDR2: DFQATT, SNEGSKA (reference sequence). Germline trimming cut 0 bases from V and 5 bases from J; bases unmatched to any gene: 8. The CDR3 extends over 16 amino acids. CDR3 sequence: CSARDLAGGPLETQYF. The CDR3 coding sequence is TGCAGTGCTAGAGATCTAGCGGGGGGCCCTCTGGAGACCCAGTACTTC.

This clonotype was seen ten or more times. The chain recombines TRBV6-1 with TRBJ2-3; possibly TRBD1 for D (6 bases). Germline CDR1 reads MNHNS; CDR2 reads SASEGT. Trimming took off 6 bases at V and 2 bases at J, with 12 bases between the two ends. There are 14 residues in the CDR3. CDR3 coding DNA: TGTGCCAGCAGCCACAGGGCCGCCACAGATACGCAGTATTTT. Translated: CASSHRAATDTQYF.

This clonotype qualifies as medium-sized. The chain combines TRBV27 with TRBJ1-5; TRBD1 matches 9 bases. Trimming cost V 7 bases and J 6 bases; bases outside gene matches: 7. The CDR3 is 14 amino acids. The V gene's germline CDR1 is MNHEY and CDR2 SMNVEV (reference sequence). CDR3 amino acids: CASTPGQGSQPQHF. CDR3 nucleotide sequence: TGTGCCAGCACCCCGGGACAGGGTAGTCAGCCCCAGCATTTT.

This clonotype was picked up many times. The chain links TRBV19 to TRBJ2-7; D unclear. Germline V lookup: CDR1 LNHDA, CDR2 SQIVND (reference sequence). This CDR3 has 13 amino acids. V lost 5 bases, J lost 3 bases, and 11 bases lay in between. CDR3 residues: CASSEVSYYEQYF. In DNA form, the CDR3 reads TGTGCCAGTAGTGAAGTAAGTTACTACGAGCAGTACTTC.

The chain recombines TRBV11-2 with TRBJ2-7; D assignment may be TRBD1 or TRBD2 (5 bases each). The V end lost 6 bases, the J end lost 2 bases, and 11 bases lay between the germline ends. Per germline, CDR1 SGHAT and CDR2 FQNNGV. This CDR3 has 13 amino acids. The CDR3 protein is CASRRVGAYEQYF. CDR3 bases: TGTGCCAGCAGGAGGGTAGGGGCCTACGAGCAGTACTTC.

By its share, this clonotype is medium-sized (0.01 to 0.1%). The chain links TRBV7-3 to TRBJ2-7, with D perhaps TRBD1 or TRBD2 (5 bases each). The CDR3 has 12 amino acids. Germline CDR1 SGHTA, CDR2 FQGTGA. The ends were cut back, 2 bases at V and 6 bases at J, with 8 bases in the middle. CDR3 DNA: TGTGCCAGCAGCTTACTTGGGGGCGAGCAGTACTTC. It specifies CASSLLGGEQYF.

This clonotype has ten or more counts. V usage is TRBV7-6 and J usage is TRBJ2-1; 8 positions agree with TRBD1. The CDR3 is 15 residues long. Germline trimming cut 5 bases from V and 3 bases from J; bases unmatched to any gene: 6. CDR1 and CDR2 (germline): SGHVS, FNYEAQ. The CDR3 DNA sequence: TGTGCCAGCAGCCCCGGGACAGGCAACTACAATGAGCAGTTCTTC. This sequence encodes CASSPGTGNYNEQFF.

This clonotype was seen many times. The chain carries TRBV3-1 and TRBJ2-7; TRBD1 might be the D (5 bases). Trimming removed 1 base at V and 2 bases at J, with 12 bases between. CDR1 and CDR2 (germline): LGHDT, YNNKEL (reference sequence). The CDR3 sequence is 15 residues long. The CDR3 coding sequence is TGTGCCAGCAGCCAAGTCAGTCAGGGCCCCTACGAGCAGTACTTC. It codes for CASSQVSQGPYEQYF.

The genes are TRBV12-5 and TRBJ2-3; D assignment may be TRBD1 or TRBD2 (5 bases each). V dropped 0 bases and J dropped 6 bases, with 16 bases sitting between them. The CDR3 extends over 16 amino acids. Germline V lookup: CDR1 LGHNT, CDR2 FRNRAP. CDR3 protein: CASGLVLEATADTQYF. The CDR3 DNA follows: TGTGCTAGTGGTTTGGTACTGGAGGCGACAGCGGATACGCAGTATTTT.

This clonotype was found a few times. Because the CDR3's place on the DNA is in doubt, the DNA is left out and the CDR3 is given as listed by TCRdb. CDR3 protein: CASSKVASGANVLTF. This chain connects TRBV21-1 to TRBJ2-6. TRBV21-1 represents a pseudogene. 15 amino acids form the CDR3, both terminal residues included.

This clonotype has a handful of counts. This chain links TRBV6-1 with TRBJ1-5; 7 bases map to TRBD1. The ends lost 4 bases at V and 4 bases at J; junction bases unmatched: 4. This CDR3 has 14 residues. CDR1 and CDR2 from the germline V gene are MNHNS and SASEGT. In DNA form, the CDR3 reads TGTGCCAGCAGTGGAGGGACAGAGAATCAGCCCCAGCATTTT. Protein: CASSGGTENQPQHF.

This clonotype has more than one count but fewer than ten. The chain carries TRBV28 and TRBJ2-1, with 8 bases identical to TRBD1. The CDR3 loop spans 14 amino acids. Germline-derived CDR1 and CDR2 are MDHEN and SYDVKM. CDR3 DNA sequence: TGTGCTATTACTCGGGGACAGGTAATAAATGAGCAGTTCTTC. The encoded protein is CAITRGQVINEQFF.

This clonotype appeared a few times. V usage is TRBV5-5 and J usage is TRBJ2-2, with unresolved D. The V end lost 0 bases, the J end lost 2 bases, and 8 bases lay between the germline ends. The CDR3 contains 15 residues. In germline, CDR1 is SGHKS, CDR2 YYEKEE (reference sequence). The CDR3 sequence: CASSLVRPNTGELFF. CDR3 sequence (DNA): TGTGCCAGCAGCTTGGTTAGACCTAACACCGGGGAGCTGTTTTTT.

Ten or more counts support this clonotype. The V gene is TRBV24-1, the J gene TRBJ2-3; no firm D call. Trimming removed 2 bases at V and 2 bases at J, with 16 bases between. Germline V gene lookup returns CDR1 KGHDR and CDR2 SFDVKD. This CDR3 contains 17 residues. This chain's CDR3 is CATSDSLWGRNTDTQYF. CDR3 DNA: TGTGCCACCAGTGATTCCCTCTGGGGAAGAAACACAGATACGCAGTATTTT.

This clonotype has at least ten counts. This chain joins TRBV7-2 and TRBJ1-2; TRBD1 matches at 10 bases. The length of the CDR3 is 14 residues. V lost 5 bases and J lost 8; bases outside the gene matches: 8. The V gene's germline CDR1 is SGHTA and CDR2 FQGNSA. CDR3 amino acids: CASSAGQGMGGYTF. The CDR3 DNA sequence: TGTGCCAGCAGCGCGGGACAGGGGATGGGCGGCTACACCTTC.

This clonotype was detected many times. In nucleotides, the CDR3 is TGTGCCAGCAGCTTTGGAGGGGGGGCGGAGACCCAGTACTTC. Amino acid sequence: CASSFGGGAETQYF. V usage is TRBV7-2 and J usage is TRBJ2-5, with D perhaps matching TRBD2 (7 bases). The CDR3 consists of 14 residues. The germline V gene has CDR1 SGHTA and CDR2 FQGNSA. V was clipped by 3 bases and J by 5 bases, with 13 bases between them. The variable domain in full, completed from reference TRBV7-2 and TRBJ2-5, reads GAGVSQSPSNKVTEKGKDVELRCDPISGHTALYWYRQSLGQGLEFLIYFQGNSAPDKSGLPSDRFSAERTGGSVSTLTIQRTQQEDSAVYLCASSFGGGAETQYFGPGTRLLVL.

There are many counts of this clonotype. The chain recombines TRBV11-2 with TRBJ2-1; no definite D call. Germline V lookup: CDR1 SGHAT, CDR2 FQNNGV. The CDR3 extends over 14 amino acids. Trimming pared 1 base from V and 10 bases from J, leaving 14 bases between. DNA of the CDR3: TGTGCCAGCAGCTTAGGGGATGGACGGCTGGAGCAGTTCTTC. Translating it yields CASSLGDGRLEQFF. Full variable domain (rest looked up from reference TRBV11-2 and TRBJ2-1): EAGVAQSPRYKIIEKRQSVAFWCNPISGHATLYWYQQILGQGPKLLIQFQNNGVVDDSQLPKDRFSAERLKGVDSTLKIQPAKLEDSAVYLCASSLGDGRLEQFFGPGTRLTVL.